The present entry profiles one TCR beta chain with its context. The antigen it recognizes is unknown. Within one base of it there is no much larger clone, and no base qualities were kept. The entry originates in a study of CD8+ T cells in alopecia areata (dated by TCRdb to the late 2010s). A note on the overall study: Treated patients were enrolled in an open-label pilot trial of oral tofacitinib, 5 to 10 mg twice daily, for moderate-to-severe alopecia areata. In both human patients and the C3H/HeJ mouse model, the study applied high-throughput TCRbeta sequencing to look at T cell clonal expansion in alopecia areata. Scalp clonality was compared across normal scalp (n=4), patchy alopecia areata scalp (n=8), and alopecia totalis/universalis scalp (n=8). Tofacitinib was given for 6 to 18 months, followed by 6 months of follow-up off drug to assess delayed response and recurrence. On the human side, TCRbeta sequencing was run on scalp tissue and on sorted CD4+ and CD8+ peripheral blood T cells from healthy controls and from alopecia areata patients with either patchy or totalis/universalis disease. RNA was obtained with the PAXgene miRNA kit for fixed scalp, the miRNeasy kit for PBMCs, and the RNeasy kit for mouse skin. TCRbeta CDR3 regions were amplified by immunoSEQ multiplex PCR with 35 Vbeta forward and 13 Jbeta reverse primers. Patients on tofacitinib were biopsied at baseline and after 4 and 24 weeks of treatment, and several of the patients also had a later scalp biopsy. What the study reported, not specific to this receptor: Unlike mouse skin, which is dominated by gammadelta T cells, normal human skin has resident alphabeta T cells that are also sequenced, and this complicates analysis of the scalp TCR repertoire. Shared TCR sequences between patients were less evident than in mice, which may be partly attributable to HLA diversity in the patient population. Compared with normal scalp, lesional scalp had higher clonality and more expanded CD8+ clones, particularly in alopecia totalis/universalis, a pattern that suggests antigenic drive.

The library was generated by the immunoSEQ multiplex PCR assay. RNA was extracted from all samples and reverse transcribed into cDNA, which served as template for TCR sequencing. First-strand cDNA was synthesized with SuperScript III using a 2:1 mix of oligo-dT and random hexamers. A synthetic immune receptor repertoire was used to assess amplification bias, and residual bias was removed computationally. The study's own analysis went as follows. Raw reads were preprocessed for error removal, and CDR3 was defined according to IMGT conventions as running from the conserved cysteine to phenylalanine. To get clonality, Shannon entropy was normalized by log2 of the number of productive unique TCRs and the result was subtracted from 1. CD4 or CD8 identity of scalp clones was inferred by cross-referencing scalp TCRbeta sequences with sorted blood CD4 and CD8 repertoires. Sourced from immuneACCESS, this table was stored by TCRdb with only in-frame sequences that have V and J called. A share of the clones is absent; for the studies checked, an unresolved V gene accounts for under half, and the remainder has no known explanation. The D gene and trimming were derived from the DNA, and the V and J assignments and clone size from that table. The sample data list some 120,000 clones, and roughly 58% of these were observed just once. The leading ten clones occupy 4.5% of the sample.

Sample time point, as interpreted from the label and publication: baseline before oral tofacitinib. From alopecia areata patients, peripheral blood was collected along with lesional scalp punch biopsies. After PBMCs were isolated by density centrifugation and stained for CD3, CD4 and CD8, a FACSAria was used to sort CD4+ and CD8+ T cells. The CDR3 runs 15 residues from the cysteine to the phenylalanine. This entry keeps only the CDR3 DNA: 45 bases, framed from base 1. V sheds 4 bases and J sheds 2 bases, leaving 11 bases between their ends. The germline V gene gives CDR1 as SNHLY and CDR2 as FYNNEI. The sequence was collected from a human donor with alopecia areata. The chain uses TRBV2 and TRBJ2-2; matching of 6 bases hints at TRBD1 as the D gene. The sequences come from CD4+ T cells sorted from blood, collected at week 0. At the DNA level, the sequence is TGTGCCAGCAGTGGACAGGACCCAAACACCGGGGAGCTGTTTTTT. Translated, this gives CASSGQDPNTGELFF.